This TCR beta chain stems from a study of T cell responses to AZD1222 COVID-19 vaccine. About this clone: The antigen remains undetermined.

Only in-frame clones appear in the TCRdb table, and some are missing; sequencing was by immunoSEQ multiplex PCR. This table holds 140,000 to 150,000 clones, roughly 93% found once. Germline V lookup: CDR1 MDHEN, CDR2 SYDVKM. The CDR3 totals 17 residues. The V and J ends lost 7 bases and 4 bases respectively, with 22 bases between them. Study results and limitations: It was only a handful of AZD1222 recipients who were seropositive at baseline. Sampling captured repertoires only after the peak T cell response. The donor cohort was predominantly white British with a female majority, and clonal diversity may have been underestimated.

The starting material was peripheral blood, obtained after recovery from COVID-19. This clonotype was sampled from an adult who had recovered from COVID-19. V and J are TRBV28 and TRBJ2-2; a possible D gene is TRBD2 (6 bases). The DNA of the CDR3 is TGTGCCAGCACCCAGGCCTGGGGGAGGTTGGGCACCGGGGAGCTGTTTTTT. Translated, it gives CASTQAWGRLGTGELFF.